The rows below give T cell receptor beta chains drawn from one sample of a study of shared clonotypes between healthy human individuals. TCRdb's table, derived via immunoSEQ multiplex PCR, lists solely in-frame clones and lacks some. The data show roughly 2.4 million clones, with roughly 95% seen just once and approximately 0.13% held by the top ten. Sequencing was done on a sample of naive CD4+ T cells sorted from blood. The receptors come from a man in his late teens or twenties in good health. CDR3s include the opening cysteine and the closing phenylalanine or tryptophan. The D gene is left open where the match is weak.

TRBV19,TRBJ1-3,TRBD1,CASSIPAGGLNTIYF
TRBV30,TRBJ2-1,NA,CAWSPSIPEQFF
TRBV10-3,TRBJ2-7,NA,CAISESGGTTYEQYF
TRBV2,TRBJ1-2,TRBD1,CASSQGQGNGYTF
TRBV6-5,TRBJ1-1,NA,CASRRDNEAFF
TRBV28,TRBJ1-2,NA,CASKQEIPADYGYTF
TRBV6-1,TRBJ1-1,TRBD1,CASSEITGGGTEAFF
TRBV28,TRBJ2-7,NA,CASSSSSYEQYF
TRBV5-1,TRBJ1-1,TRBD1,CASSLESDRGQAAFF
TRBV11-2,TRBJ1-3,NA,CASMLTGTRGNTIYF